This T cell receptor (beta chain) emerged from a study of shared T cell receptors in the human thymus. V lost 4 bases and J 0 bases, leaving 9 bases between the germline ends. Germline values: CDR1 SGHDN, CDR2 FVKESK. The CDR3 sequence is 15 residues long. The repertoire was sequenced with immunoSEQ multiplex PCR; TCRdb's copy has only in-frame clones and lacks some. This sample yields hundreds of thousands of clones, of which about 89% are seen a single time; under 0.01% belongs to the top ten. This sample was shared with a second study, whose subject was human thymus T cells. This second report adds: Serving as donors were healthy Finnish infants, each of whom was having open corrective surgery for congenital heart defects. From resections taken during corrective heart surgery, the thymus tissue was obtained.

The clonotype comes from a boy under two years old with a congenital heart defect. The genes are TRBV14 and TRBJ2-2, with D unresolved. The sequenced sample consisted of thymocytes. CDR3 sequence: CASSRYYANTGELFF. CDR3 sequence (DNA): TGTGCCAGCAGCCGCTACTACGCGAACACCGGGGAGCTGTTTTTT.